A selection of T cell receptor beta chains follows, all from one sample in a study of cytomegalovirus exposure and HLA in healthy donors. The repertoire was sequenced with immunoSEQ multiplex PCR; TCRdb's copy has only in-frame clones and lacks some. The sample has about 130,000 clones, less than 80% seen once. The material sequenced was PBMCs. Every receptor here comes from a man aged 25-45 years in good health and CMV-seronegative. The CDR3 runs from the conserved cysteine through the conserved F or W. A D gene is named only where the DNA matches it firmly. Where a row states a size, it is once, few, many or the class of an expanded clone; other rows omit it.

TRBJ2-1,TRBV18,-,-,TGTGCCAGCTCACCACTCGGCGGGGTGTCCTACAATGAGCAGTTCTTC,CASSPLGGVSYNEQFF
TRBJ2-3,TRBV9,-,TRBD2,TGTGCCAGCAGCCTCGGGGGGAGCACAGATACGCAGTATTTT,CASSLGGSTDTQYF
TRBJ2-6,TRBV9,once,TRBD1,TGTGCCAGCAGCGCGACAGGGGGATCGTCTGGGGCCAACGTCCTGACTTTC,CASSATGGSSGANVLTF
TRBJ1-2,TRBV28,-,TRBD1,TGTGCCAGCAGTTCGGGACAGGGATCAGCTAACTATGGCTACACCTTC,CASSSGQGSANYGYTF
TRBJ2-7,TRBV18,few,TRBD1,TGTGCCAGCTCCCAAGGGACAGGGCCCAACTACGAGCAGTACTTC,CASSQGTGPNYEQYF
TRBJ2-7,TRBV5-6,-,TRBD1,TGTGCCAGCAGCTTATCACAGGGGGCCTCCGAGCAGTACTTC,CASSLSQGASEQYF
TRBJ2-1,TRBV5-8,-,-,TGTGCCAGCAGTCTCTACAGTTACAATGAGCAGTTCTTC,CASSLYSYNEQFF
TRBJ1-5,TRBV15,few,-,TGTGCCACCAGCAGCGACAGGTTCAATCAGCCCCAGCATTTT,CATSSDRFNQPQHF
TRBJ1-1,TRBV9,-,-,TGTGCCAGCAGCGAGGGGGGGGACACTGAAGCTTTCTTT,CASSEGGDTEAFF
TRBJ1-1,TRBV7-9,-,-,TGTGCCAGCAGCAAACTTGAAGCTTTCTTT,CASSKLEAFF
TRBJ2-5,TRBV7-3,-,-,TGTGCCAGCAGCTTAACCCCCGAGGGAGAGACCCAGTACTTC,CASSLTPEGETQYF
TRBJ2-7,TRBV5-4,-,-,TGTGCCAGCAGCTTGGTAGGGACTTCGGGCGAGCAGTACTTC,CASSLVGTSGEQYF
TRBJ2-7,TRBV19,-,TRBD1,TGTGCCAGTAGTACCTCGGGACAGGGTTACGAGCAGTACTTC,CASSTSGQGYEQYF
TRBJ2-7,TRBV2,few,-,TGTGCCAGTCCACCCCACCCTACTAGCTCCTACGAGCAGTACTTC,CASPPHPTSSYEQYF
TRBJ2-7,TRBV27,-,TRBD1,TGTGCCAGCAGTTTATCTCGGGGACAGGTGGACTACGAGCAGTACTTC,CASSLSRGQVDYEQYF
TRBJ1-3,TRBV28,-,TRBD1,TGTGCCAGCAGTTTTGCGGAACAGGGGGTAGGAAACACCATATATTTT,CASSFAEQGVGNTIYF
TRBJ2-7,TRBV7-9,-,TRBD1,TGTGCCAGCAGCTTACCGACGACAGGGGGCTCCTACGAGCAGTACTTC,CASSLPTTGGSYEQYF
TRBJ2-7,TRBV5-1,-,-,TGCGCCAGCAGCTTGTCCGGGGACGAGCAGTACTTC,CASSLSGDEQYF
TRBJ2-5,TRBV13,-,TRBD1,TGTGCCAGCAGCTCCAGACAGGGAGAGGCCCAGTACTTC,CASSSRQGEAQYF
TRBJ1-2,TRBV28,-,TRBD1,TGTGCCAGCAGCCCTTACGGGACAGGAGCTTATGGCTACACCTTC,CASSPYGTGAYGYTF
TRBJ2-2,TRBV30,-,-,TGTGCCTGGAGTCCCCTTAGTCGGACCGGGGAGCTGTTTTTT,CAWSPLSRTGELFF
TRBJ1-4,TRBV5-4,-,-,TGTGCCAGCAGCACGGGGGGCTTGGGTGAAAAACTGTTTTTT,CASSTGGLGEKLFF
TRBJ2-3,TRBV27,-,TRBD2,TGTGCCAGCAGTTTTGTGGGGAGGGCTACAGATACGCAGTATTTT,CASSFVGRATDTQYF
TRBJ1-6,TRBV15,-,-,TGTGCCACCAGCACAGGGGCCGCGGAAAATTCACCCCTCCACTTT,CATSTGAAENSPLHF
TRBJ2-3,TRBV18,-,-,TGTGCCAGCTCACCGGGGCAGGGCGTCCAAGATACGCAGTATTTT,CASSPGQGVQDTQYF
TRBJ2-3,TRBV27,-,TRBD2,TGTGCCAGCAGTTTTGGACTAGCGGGGGACACGCAGTATTTT,CASSFGLAGDTQYF
TRBJ2-3,TRBV12-1,-,-,TGTGCCAGCAGCTTTGGTCCACGGGGGAACACAGATACGCAGTATTTT,CASSFGPRGNTDTQYF
TRBJ1-1,TRBV28,-,TRBD1,TGTGCCAGCAACCAAGGACAGGGGCAGGTGACGAGGAACACTGAAGCTTTCTTT,CASNQGQGQVTRNTEAFF
TRBJ2-2,TRBV5-1,-,-,TGCGCCAGCAGCTTGAGCACAGGGAACACCGGGGAGCTGTTTTTT,CASSLSTGNTGELFF
TRBJ2-5,TRBV6-1,-,-,TGTGCCACCGTTTTTACTAGGGCAGAGACCCAGTACTTC,CATVFTRAETQYF
TRBJ2-5,TRBV7-9,few,TRBD2,TGTGCCAGCAGCCGGGGACTAGCGGGGGGGCCGGAAGAGACCCAGTACTTC,CASSRGLAGGPEETQYF
TRBJ1-6,TRBV11-3,once,-,TGTGCCAGCAGCCCCCGACGCCAACTAGGGGGCTCCTATAATTCACCCCTCCACTTT,CASSPRRQLGGSYNSPLHF